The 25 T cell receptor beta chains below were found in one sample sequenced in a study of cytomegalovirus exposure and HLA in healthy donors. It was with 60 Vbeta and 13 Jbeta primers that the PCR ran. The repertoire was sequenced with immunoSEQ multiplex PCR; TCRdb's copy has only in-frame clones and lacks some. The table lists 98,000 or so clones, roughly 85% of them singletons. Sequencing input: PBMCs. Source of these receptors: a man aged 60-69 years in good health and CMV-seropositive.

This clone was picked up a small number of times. The chain's CDR3 is CASSDRGNTEAFF. CDR3 nucleotides: TGTGCCAGCAGCGACAGGGGGAACACTGAAGCTTTCTTT. The V call is TRBV2, the J call TRBJ1-1; 8 nucleotides agree with TRBD1. Germline CDR1 SNHLY, CDR2 FYNNEI. V lost 6 bases, J lost 1 base, and 1 base stayed unmatched. CDR3 length equals 13 residues.

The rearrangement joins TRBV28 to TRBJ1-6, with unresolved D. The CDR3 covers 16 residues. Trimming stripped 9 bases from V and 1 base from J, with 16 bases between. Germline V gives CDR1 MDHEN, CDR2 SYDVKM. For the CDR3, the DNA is TGTGCCAGTCGGGGAGCGGGGAGTTCCTATAATTCACCCCTCCACTTT. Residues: CASRGAGSSYNSPLHF.

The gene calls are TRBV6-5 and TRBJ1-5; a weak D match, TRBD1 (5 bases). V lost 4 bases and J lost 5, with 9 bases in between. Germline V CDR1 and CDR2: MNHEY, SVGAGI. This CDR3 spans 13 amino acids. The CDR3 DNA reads TGTGCCAGCAGTTCCCAAGGGGATCAGCCCCAGCATTTT. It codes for CASSSQGDQPQHF.

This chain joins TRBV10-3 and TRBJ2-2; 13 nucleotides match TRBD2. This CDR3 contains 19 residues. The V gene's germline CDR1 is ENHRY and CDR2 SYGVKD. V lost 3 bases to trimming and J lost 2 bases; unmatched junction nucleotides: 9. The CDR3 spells CAISDPPGLAGRNTGELFF. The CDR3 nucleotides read TGTGCCATCAGTGATCCGCCGGGACTAGCGGGGAGAAACACCGGGGAGCTGTTTTTT.

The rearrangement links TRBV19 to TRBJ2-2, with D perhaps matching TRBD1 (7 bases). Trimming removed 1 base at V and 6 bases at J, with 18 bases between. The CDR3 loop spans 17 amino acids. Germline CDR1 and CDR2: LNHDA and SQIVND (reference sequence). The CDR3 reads CASSIGTSGRGAGELFF. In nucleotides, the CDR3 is TGTGCCAGTAGTATAGGAACATCGGGCAGGGGGGCCGGGGAGCTGTTTTTT.

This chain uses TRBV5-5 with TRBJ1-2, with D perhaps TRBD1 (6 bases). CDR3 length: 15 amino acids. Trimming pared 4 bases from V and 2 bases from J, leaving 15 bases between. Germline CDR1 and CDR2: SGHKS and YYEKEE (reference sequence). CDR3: CASSLGPGENYGYTF. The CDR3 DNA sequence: TGTGCCAGCAGCCTGGGACCAGGGGAAAACTATGGCTACACCTTC.

CDR3 DNA: TGTATCAGCGGGCAGGGGGCCGACCAAGAGACCCAGTACTTC. Amino acids: CISGQGADQETQYF. V usage is TRBV2 and J usage is TRBJ2-5, with 8 bases aligning to TRBD1. Germline V gives CDR1 SNHLY, CDR2 FYNNEI. This CDR3 has 14 residues.

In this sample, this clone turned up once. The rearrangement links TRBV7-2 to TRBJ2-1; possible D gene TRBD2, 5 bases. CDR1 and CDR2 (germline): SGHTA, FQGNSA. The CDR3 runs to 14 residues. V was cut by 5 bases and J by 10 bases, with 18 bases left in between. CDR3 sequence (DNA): TGTGCCAGCAGCCCCCGGGAAAAAAGGTGGGAGCAGTTCTTC. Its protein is CASSPREKRWEQFF.

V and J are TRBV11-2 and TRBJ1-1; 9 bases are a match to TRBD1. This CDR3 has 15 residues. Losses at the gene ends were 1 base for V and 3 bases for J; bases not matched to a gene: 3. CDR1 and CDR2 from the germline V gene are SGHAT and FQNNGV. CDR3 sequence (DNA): TGTGCCAGCAGCTTAGGACAGGGGGTGGACACTGAAGCTTTCTTT. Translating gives CASSLGQGVDTEAFF.

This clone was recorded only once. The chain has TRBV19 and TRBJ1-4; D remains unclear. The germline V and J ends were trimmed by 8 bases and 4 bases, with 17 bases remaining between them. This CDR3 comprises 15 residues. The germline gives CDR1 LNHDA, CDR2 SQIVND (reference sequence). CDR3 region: CASQSVPDYNEKLFF. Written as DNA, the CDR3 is TGTGCCAGTCAGTCAGTTCCGGACTATAATGAAAAACTGTTTTTT.

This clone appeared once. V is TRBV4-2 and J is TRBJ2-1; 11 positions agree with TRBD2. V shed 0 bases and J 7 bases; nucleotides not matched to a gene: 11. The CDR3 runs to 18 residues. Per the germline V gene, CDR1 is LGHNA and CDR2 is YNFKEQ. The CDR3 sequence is CASSQESLAGGNGNEQFF. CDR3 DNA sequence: TGTGCCAGCAGCCAAGAAAGCCTAGCGGGGGGCAACGGGAATGAGCAGTTCTTC.

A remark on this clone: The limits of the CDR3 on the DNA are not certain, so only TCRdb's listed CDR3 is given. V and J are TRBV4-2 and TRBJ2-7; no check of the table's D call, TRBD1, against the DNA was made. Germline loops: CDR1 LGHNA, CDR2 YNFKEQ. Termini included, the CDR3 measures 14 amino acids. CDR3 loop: CASSQYVGTGKAYF.

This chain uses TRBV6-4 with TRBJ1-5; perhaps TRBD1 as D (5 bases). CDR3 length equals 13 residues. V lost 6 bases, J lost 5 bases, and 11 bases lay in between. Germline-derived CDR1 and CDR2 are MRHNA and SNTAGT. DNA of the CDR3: TGTGCCAGCAGGCGACAACAGGATCAGCCCCAGCATTTT. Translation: CASRRQQDQPQHF.

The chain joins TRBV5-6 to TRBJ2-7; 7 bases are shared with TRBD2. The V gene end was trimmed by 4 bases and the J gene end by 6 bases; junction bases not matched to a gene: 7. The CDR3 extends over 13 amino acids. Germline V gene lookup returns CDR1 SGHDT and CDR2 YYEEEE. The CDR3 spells CASSAIPGGEQYF. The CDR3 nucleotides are TGTGCCAGCAGCGCGATCCCGGGGGGCGAGCAGTACTTC.

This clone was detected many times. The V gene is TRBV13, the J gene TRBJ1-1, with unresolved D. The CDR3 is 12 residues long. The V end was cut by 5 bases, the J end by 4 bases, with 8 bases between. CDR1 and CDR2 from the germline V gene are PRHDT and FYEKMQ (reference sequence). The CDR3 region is CASSPGSTEAFF. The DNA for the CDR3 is TGTGCCAGCAGCCCCGGGAGCACTGAAGCTTTCTTT. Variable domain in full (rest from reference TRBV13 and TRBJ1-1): AAGVIQSPRHLIKEKRETATLKCYPIPRHDTVYWYQQGPGQDPQFLISFYEKMQSDKGSIPDRFSAQQFSDYHSELNMSSLELGDSALYFCASSPGSTEAFFGQGTRLTVV.

The CDR3 sequence is CASSLGRGTTGELFF. CDR3 DNA: TGTGCCAGCAGCTTAGGAAGGGGAACCACCGGGGAGCTGTTTTTT. J is TRBJ2-2 and V is TRBV7-2; the D gene is possibly TRBD1 (5 bases). Trimming cost V 1 base and J 4 bases, with 10 bases left between them. Germline V gene data show CDR1 as SGHTA and CDR2 as FQGNSA. The CDR3 runs to 15 residues.

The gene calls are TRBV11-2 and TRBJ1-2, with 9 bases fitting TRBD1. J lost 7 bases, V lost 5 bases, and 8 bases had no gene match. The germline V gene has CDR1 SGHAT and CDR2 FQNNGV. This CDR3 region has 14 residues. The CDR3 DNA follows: TGTGCCAGCAGCGCACCGGGACAGGGACGTGGCTACACCTTC. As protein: CASSAPGQGRGYTF.

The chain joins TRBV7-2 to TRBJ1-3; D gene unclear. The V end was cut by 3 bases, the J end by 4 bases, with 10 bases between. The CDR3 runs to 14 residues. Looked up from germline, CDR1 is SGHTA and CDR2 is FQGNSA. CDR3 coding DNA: TGTGCCAGCAGCTTGGAGGGATCCGGAAACACCATATATTTT. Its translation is CASSLEGSGNTIYF.

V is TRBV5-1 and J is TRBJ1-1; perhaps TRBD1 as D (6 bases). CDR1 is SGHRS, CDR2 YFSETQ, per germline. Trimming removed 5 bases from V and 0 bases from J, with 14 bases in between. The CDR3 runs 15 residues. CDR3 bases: TGCGCCAGCAGTCGGGCAGGGACAATGAACACTGAAGCTTTCTTT. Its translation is CASSRAGTMNTEAFF.

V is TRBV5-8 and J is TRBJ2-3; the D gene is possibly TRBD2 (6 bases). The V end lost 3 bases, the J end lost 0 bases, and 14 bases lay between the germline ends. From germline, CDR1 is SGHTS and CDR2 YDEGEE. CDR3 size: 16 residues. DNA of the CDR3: TGTGCCAGCAGCTCCGGGACTTCTTCTAGCACAGATACGCAGTATTTT. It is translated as CASSSGTSSSTDTQYF.

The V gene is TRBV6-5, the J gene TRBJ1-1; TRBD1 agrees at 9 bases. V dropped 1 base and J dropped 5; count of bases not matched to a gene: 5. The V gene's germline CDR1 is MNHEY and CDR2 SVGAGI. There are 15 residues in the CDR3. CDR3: CASSYLDRGKTEAFF. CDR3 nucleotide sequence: TGTGCCAGCAGTTACTTGGACAGGGGAAAGACTGAAGCTTTCTTT.

CDR3 loop: CASSFSAGASNEQYF. CDR3 DNA sequence: TGCGCCAGCAGCTTTTCGGCGGGGGCCTCAAACGAGCAGTACTTC. The gene calls are TRBV5-1 and TRBJ2-7, with a possible D match to TRBD2 (7 bases). V was clipped by 2 bases and J by 5 bases, with 17 bases between them. The CDR3 totals 15 residues. CDR1 SGHRS and CDR2 YFSETQ come from the germline V gene.

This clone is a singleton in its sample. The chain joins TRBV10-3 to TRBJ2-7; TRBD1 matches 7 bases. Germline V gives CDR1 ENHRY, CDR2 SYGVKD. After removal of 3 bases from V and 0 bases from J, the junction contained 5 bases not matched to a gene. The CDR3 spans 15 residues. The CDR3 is CAISDIDRVSYEQYF. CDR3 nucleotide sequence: TGTGCCATCAGTGACATAGACAGGGTCTCCTACGAGCAGTACTTC.

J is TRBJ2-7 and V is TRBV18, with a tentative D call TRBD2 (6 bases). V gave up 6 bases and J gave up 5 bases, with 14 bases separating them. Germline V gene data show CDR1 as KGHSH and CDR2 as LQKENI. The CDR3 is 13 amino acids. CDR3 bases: TGTGCCAGCTCCCTGGGGGGAAGGGACGAGCAGTACTTC. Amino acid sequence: CASSLGGRDEQYF. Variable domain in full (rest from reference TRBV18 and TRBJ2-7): NAGVMQNPRHLVRRRGQEARLRCSPMKGHSHVYWYRQLPEEGLKFMVYLQKENIIDESGMPKERFSAEFPKEGPSILRIQQVVRGDSAAYFCASSLGGRDEQYFGPGTRLTVT.

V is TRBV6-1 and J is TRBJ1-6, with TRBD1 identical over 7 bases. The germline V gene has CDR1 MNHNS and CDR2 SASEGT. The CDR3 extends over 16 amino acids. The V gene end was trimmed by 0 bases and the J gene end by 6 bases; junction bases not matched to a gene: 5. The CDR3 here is CASSEAGQFLNSPLHF. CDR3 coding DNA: TGTGCCAGCAGTGAAGCGGGACAGTTTCTTAATTCACCCCTCCACTTT.